The rows below give T cell receptor beta chains drawn from one sample of a study of tumor-infiltrating lymphocytes in localized non-small cell lung cancer. Here immunoSEQ multiplex PCR was the method, and the copy in TCRdb shows in-frame clones only, minus some. Of over 15,000 clones listed, approximately 70% are singletons. Sample: lung tumor tissue. The receptors derive from a human donor with non-small cell lung cancer. The CDR3 runs from the conserved cysteine through the conserved F or W. A D gene is named only where the DNA matches it firmly. Size tells how often a clone was seen (once, few, many) or the class of an expanded clone, and some rows leave it out.

j_call v_call d_call clone_size cdr3_nt cdr3_aa
TRBJ1-1 TRBV28 . . TGTGCCAGCAGTTTCGATTACTATGCGGACGCTTTCTTT CASSFDYYADAFF
TRBJ1-4 TRBV7-8 . . TGTGCCAGCAGCCGGCCAGGGGCAACTAATGAAAAACTGTTTTTT CASSRPGATNEKLFF
TRBJ2-7 TRBV5-1 TRBD1 . TGCGCCAGCTTCCCCGGGACAGGTACCTACGAGCAGTACTTC CASFPGTGTYEQYF
TRBJ2-7 TRBV2 TRBD1 . TGTGCCAGCAGCGGACAGGACGAGCAGTACTTC CASSGQDEQYF
TRBJ2-7 TRBV7-2 TRBD1 . TGTGCCAGCAGCTTCAGACAGGGATCCTACGAGCAGTACTTC CASSFRQGSYEQYF
TRBJ2-7 TRBV7-3 . . TGTGCCAGCAGCCTAAGTCCGGGGGATTCCTACGAGCAGTACTTC CASSLSPGDSYEQYF
TRBJ1-1 TRBV7-8 . few TGTGCCAGCAGCGAGAATGTCCTTGTGAACACTGAAGCTTTCTTT CASSENVLVNTEAFF
TRBJ2-1 TRBV7-2 TRBD2 . TGTGCCAGCAGCACAGTGGGACTAGCGGGAGAGCAGTTCTTC CASSTVGLAGEQFF
TRBJ1-4 TRBV19 TRBD1 . TGTGCCAGTAGTATGGTTGAGGGGGCTCCAACTAATGAAAAACTGTTTTTT CASSMVEGAPTNEKLFF
TRBJ1-1 TRBV30 . . TGTGCCTGGAGTCCGGGTAACACTGAAGCTTTCTTT CAWSPGNTEAFF
TRBJ2-5 TRBV6-6 . . TGTGCCAGCAGTACCCCACAGGGTAGGGAGACCCAGTACTTC CASSTPQGRETQYF
TRBJ1-1 TRBV29-1 . . TGCAGCGTTGTCGTCGGATACACTGAAGCTTTCTTT CSVVVGYTEAFF
TRBJ1-1 TRBV7-2 . . TGTGCCAGCAGCTTCTTTGGACGGCGCACTGAAGCTTTCTTT CASSFFGRRTEAFF
TRBJ2-3 TRBV19 TRBD2 . TGTGCCAGTAGTATTGGGCTAGCGGCTACAGATACGCAGTATTTT CASSIGLAATDTQYF
TRBJ2-5 TRBV20-1 . . TGCAGTGTCACTCTCGAGGAGACCCAGTACTTC CSVTLEETQYF
TRBJ2-2 TRBV10-1 . . TGCGCCAGCAGTGATAATACTAGATCGGGCACCGGGGAGCTGTTTTTT CASSDNTRSGTGELFF